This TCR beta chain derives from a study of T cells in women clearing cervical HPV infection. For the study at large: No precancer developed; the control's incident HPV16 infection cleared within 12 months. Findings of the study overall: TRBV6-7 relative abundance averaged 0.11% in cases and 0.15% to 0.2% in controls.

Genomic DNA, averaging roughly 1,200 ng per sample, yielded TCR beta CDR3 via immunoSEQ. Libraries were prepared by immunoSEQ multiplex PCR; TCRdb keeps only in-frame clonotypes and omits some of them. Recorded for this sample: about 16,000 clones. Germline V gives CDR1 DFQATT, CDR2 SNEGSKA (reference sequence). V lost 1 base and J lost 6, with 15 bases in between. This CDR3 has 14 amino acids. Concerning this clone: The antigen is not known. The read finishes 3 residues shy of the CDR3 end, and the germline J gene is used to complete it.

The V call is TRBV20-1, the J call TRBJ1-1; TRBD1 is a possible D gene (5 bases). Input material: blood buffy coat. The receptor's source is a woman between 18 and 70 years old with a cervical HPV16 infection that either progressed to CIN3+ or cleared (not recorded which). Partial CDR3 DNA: TGCAGTGCTAGAGTCCCAGGGAAGGTCCCTGAA. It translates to CSARVPGKVPE. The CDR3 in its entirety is CSARVPGKVPEAFF.